The rows below give T cell receptor beta chains drawn from one sample of a study of T cell repertoires in cytomegalovirus infection. Using its own MiXCR run on the reads, TCRdb lists one record per CDR3 protein. The table records about 180,000 distinct CDR3 sequences, approximately 15% of them present only once. Sequenced sample: PBMCs. The receptors were sampled from a human donor in good health (CMV status not recorded). Some clones in this sample may be carry-over from other donors' samples. The CDR3 runs from the conserved cysteine through the conserved F or W. Each record gives: clone size, J gene, D gene, CDR3 length, V gene, CDR3 DNA, CDR3 protein. D genes are given only for firm matches. Clone size is shown for a subset of rows, as once, few, many or a class of expanded clone.

abundance: -
j_gene: TRBJ1-4
d_gene: -
len: 13
v_gene: TRBV29-1
CDR3nt: TGCAGCGTTGCGAAGGACGCCAGTGAAAAACTGTTTTTT
CDR3aa: CSVAKDASEKLFF

abundance: -
j_gene: TRBJ1-1
d_gene: -
len: 13
v_gene: TRBV10-3
CDR3nt: TGTGCCATCAGTGAGTTCGGGGAGGGTGAAGCTTTCTTT
CDR3aa: CAISEFGEGEAFF

abundance: few
j_gene: TRBJ1-5
d_gene: TRBD1
len: 16
v_gene: TRBV29-1
CDR3nt: TGCAGCGTTGCTGACAGGGAGGGAATCGGCAATCAGCCCCAGCATTTT
CDR3aa: CSVADREGIGNQPQHF

abundance: -
j_gene: TRBJ1-2
d_gene: TRBD1
len: 13
v_gene: TRBV29-1
CDR3nt: TGCAGCGTCTCGACAGGGACAGGGGATGGCTACACCTTC
CDR3aa: CSVSTGTGDGYTF

abundance: -
j_gene: TRBJ2-7
d_gene: -
len: 14
v_gene: TRBV7-9
CDR3nt: TGTGCCAGCAGCCAAAGGGACAACTCCTACGCGCAGCACTTC
CDR3aa: CASSQRDNSYAQHF

abundance: few
j_gene: TRBJ2-5
d_gene: -
len: 15
v_gene: TRBV7-2
CDR3nt: TGTGCCAGCAGCTTAGGGACCACAGGCGTCGAGACCCAGTACTTC
CDR3aa: CASSLGTTGVETQYF

abundance: few
j_gene: TRBJ2-7
d_gene: TRBD2
len: 15
v_gene: TRBV29-1
CDR3nt: TGCAGCGTGGAGACTAGCGGGAGCCCCTCCTACGAGCAGTACTTC
CDR3aa: CSVETSGSPSYEQYF

abundance: -
j_gene: TRBJ2-1
d_gene: -
len: 12
v_gene: TRBV10-3
CDR3nt: TGTGCCATCGACGAAGGGATCAATGAGCAGTTCTTC
CDR3aa: CAIDEGINEQFF

abundance: many
j_gene: TRBJ2-5
d_gene: -
len: 18
v_gene: TRBV12-3/TRBV12-4
CDR3nt: TGTGCCAGCAGCAATACCATTTACCCTACTGGGGCACGAGAGACCCAGTACTTC
CDR3aa: CASSNTIYPTGARETQYF

abundance: -
j_gene: TRBJ1-2
d_gene: -
len: 16
v_gene: TRBV19
CDR3nt: TGTGCCAGTAGAAACAAAGCCGGGACGTCGGACTATGGCTACACCTTC
CDR3aa: CASRNKAGTSDYGYTF

abundance: many
j_gene: TRBJ1-4
d_gene: TRBD1
len: 17
v_gene: TRBV7-6
CDR3nt: TGTGCCAGCAGTCGCATGAGCCCGGGACAGTCTAATGAAAAACTGTTTTTT
CDR3aa: CASSRMSPGQSNEKLFF

abundance: -
j_gene: TRBJ1-2
d_gene: -
len: 16
v_gene: TRBV23-1
CDR3nt: TGCGCCAGCAGCGACCGGACGAGCCTTAATAACTATGGCTACACCTTC
CDR3aa: CASSDRTSLNNYGYTF

abundance: many
j_gene: TRBJ1-2
d_gene: -
len: 14
v_gene: TRBV7-2
CDR3nt: TGTGCCAGCAGTCCACGCAATGTTGGCGATGGCTACACCTTC
CDR3aa: CASSPRNVGDGYTF

abundance: few
j_gene: TRBJ2-1
d_gene: TRBD1
len: 14
v_gene: TRBV29-1
CDR3nt: TGCAGCGCCTCGGACAGGGGGGGCTACGGTGAGCAGTTCTTC
CDR3aa: CSASDRGGYGEQFF

abundance: few
j_gene: TRBJ2-5
d_gene: -
len: 16
v_gene: TRBV7-9
CDR3nt: TGTGCCAGCAGCTTATACCCCCGCGGGGAAAAAGAGACCCAGTACTTC
CDR3aa: CASSLYPRGEKETQYF

abundance: many
j_gene: TRBJ2-5
d_gene: -
len: 15
v_gene: TRBV7-2
CDR3nt: TGTGCCAGCAGCCCCTTAGGACTCGCGGGGGAGACCCAGTACTTC
CDR3aa: CASSPLGLAGETQYF

abundance: many
j_gene: TRBJ2-7
d_gene: TRBD2
len: 13
v_gene: TRBV7-9
CDR3nt: TGTGCCAGCAGCCACACTAGCGGGAGTGAGCAGTACTTC
CDR3aa: CASSHTSGSEQYF

abundance: -
j_gene: TRBJ2-1
d_gene: -
len: 14
v_gene: TRBV20-1
CDR3nt: TGCAGTGCTGGGGACACTTACTCCTACAATGAGCAGTTCTTC
CDR3aa: CSAGDTYSYNEQFF